Below, one T cell receptor beta chain is given with its context. The data were obtained in a study of T cells in tumors after PD-1 blockade. Study at large: Each patient got pembrolizumab 200 mg every 3 weeks or cemiplimab 350 mg every 2 weeks. Some patients also took daily vismodegib 150 mg during anti-PD-1 treatment. Mean per blood sample: 90,000 to 120,000 templates (roughly 22,000-257,772), roughly 34,000 unique clonotypes.

Assay: immunoSEQ multiplex PCR; the TCRdb copy retains only in-frame clones and omits some. The sample includes about 47,000 clones, 79% of them seen just once. This CDR3 contains 20 residues. The chain is built from TRBV21-1 and TRBJ2-3; TRBD1 was called by the table and not checked on the DNA. TRBV21-1 is deemed a pseudogene. The clonotype comes from a human donor with basal cell carcinoma. This specimen was PBMCs, taken before anti-PD-1 treatment. CDR3 DNA sequence: TGTGCCAGCAGCAAAGCAAGGGGCGGTACAGGGGGCGACGGGGCAGATACGCAGTATTTT. It encodes CASSKARGGTGGDGADTQYF.